Given below is one T cell receptor (beta chain) in context. Antigen unknown. The data belong to a study of T cell responses to AZD1222 COVID-19 vaccine. Study-wide background: Analysis merged second doses at about 4 or about 12 weeks. Whole-study findings and limits: Within unmutated variant regions lay the reported targets of nearly half of spike-specific TCRs. Only a handful of individuals given AZD1222 were seropositive at baseline.

Assay used: immunoSEQ multiplex PCR; TCRdb lists only in-frame clones, some missing. The sample contains 150,000 to 200,000 clones, about 92% of which appear only once. The junction had 7 bases not matched to a gene; V was cut back by 5 bases and J by 11 bases. This CDR3 region has 12 residues. J is TRBJ1-1 and V is TRBV12-3 or TRBV12-4, with 8 bases lining up with TRBD1. This TCR was sampled from an adult in good health. The sequenced sample was peripheral blood, obtained on day 0 of AZD1222 vaccination. DNA of the CDR3: TGTGCCAGCAGTCGGACAGGGACTCTCGCTTTCTTT. It yields the protein CASSRTGTLAFF.